This is a list of T cell receptor beta chains from one sample in a study of OX40 agonist ivuxolimab in advanced cancers. Measured with immunoSEQ multiplex PCR; TCRdb has only the in-frame clones, and not every one. The data show around 70,000 clones, with over 70% seen just once and around 7.5% held by the top ten. Sequencing used CD4+ or CD8+ T cells sorted from blood, obtained in a trial of the OX40 agonist ivuxolimab. Receptors originate from an adult with an advanced solid tumor such as melanoma, head and neck, liver or kidney cancer. CDR3s include the opening cysteine and the closing phenylalanine or tryptophan. The order of the fields is V gene, clone size, D gene, J gene, CDR3 protein, CDR3 DNA. D genes are given only for firm matches. A row's size may be missing; if present it is once, few, many or a size class.

TRBV28	once	NA	TRBJ1-2	CASSLGLGYGYTF	TGTGCCAGCAGTCTGGGCCTAGGATATGGCTACACCTTC
TRBV11-2	NA	NA	TRBJ2-5	CASRVNGRNQETQYF	TGTGCCAGCAGGGTAAACGGCCGGAATCAAGAGACCCAGTACTTC
TRBV5-6	NA	NA	TRBJ2-6	CASSLGASGANVLTF	TGTGCCAGCAGCTTAGGGGCCTCTGGGGCCAACGTCCTGACTTTC
TRBV5-1	once	TRBD1	TRBJ2-2	CASSITGTGNTGELFF	TGCGCCAGCAGCATAACCGGGACAGGGAACACCGGGGAGCTGTTTTTT
TRBV5-1	NA	TRBD1	TRBJ1-5	CASSRTGDSNQPQHF	TGCGCCAGCAGCAGGACAGGAGATAGCAATCAGCCCCAGCATTTT
TRBV6-5	NA	NA	TRBJ2-7	CASSYTSSYEQYF	TGTGCCAGCAGTTACACCAGCTCCTACGAGCAGTACTTC
TRBV5-6	NA	TRBD1	TRBJ1-2	CASSADRGFGYTF	TGTGCCAGCAGCGCGGACAGGGGCTTTGGCTACACCTTC
TRBV7-2	NA	TRBD1	TRBJ1-2	CASNLMGQGDGYTF	TGTGCCAGCAACCTTATGGGACAGGGAGACGGCTACACCTTC
TRBV11-2	once	NA	TRBJ1-2	CASTSTGFDGYTF	TGTGCCAGCACCTCCACAGGGTTCGATGGCTACACCTTC
TRBV14	NA	TRBD1	TRBJ2-7	CASSQLGQLISYEQYF	TGTGCCAGCAGCCAATTGGGACAGTTGATTTCCTACGAGCAGTACTTC
TRBV2	few	NA	TRBJ1-2	CASTRGINYGYTF	TGTGCCAGCACTCGGGGAATTAACTATGGCTACACCTTC
TRBV5-6	NA	NA	TRBJ1-5	CASSVRSNQPQHF	TGTGCCAGCAGCGTGCGGTCCAATCAGCCCCAGCATTTT
TRBV7-2	NA	TRBD2	TRBJ2-3	CASSTRLAVPGMDTQYF	TGTGCCAGCAGCACCCGCCTAGCGGTCCCAGGTATGGATACGCAGTATTTT
TRBV6-5	NA	NA	TRBJ2-1	CASSYGSSPLYNEQFF	TGTGCCAGCAGTTACGGATCTAGCCCCCTATACAATGAGCAGTTCTTC
TRBV6-1	NA	NA	TRBJ2-3	CASSGDFLGRTDTQYF	TGTGCCAGCAGTGGGGACTTTCTAGGACGCACAGATACGCAGTATTTT
TRBV30	NA	NA	TRBJ2-1	CAWSGRAESSYNEQFF	TGTGCCTGGAGTGGCAGGGCTGAGAGCTCCTACAATGAGCAGTTCTTC
TRBV2	NA	TRBD1	TRBJ1-6	CASSGDRDSPLHF	TGTGCCAGCAGTGGGGACAGGGACTCACCCCTCCACTTT
TRBV19	NA	NA	TRBJ2-5	CASSSPEGTQYF	TGTGCCAGTAGTTCCCCCGAAGGGACCCAGTACTTC
TRBV5-5	NA	NA	TRBJ1-4	CASSPRPNQNEKLFF	TGTGCCAGCAGCCCTCGACCGAACCAAAATGAAAAACTGTTTTTT
TRBV4-2	NA	TRBD1	TRBJ2-4	CASSQDRGQNIQYF	TGTGCCAGCAGCCAAGACAGGGGGCAAAACATTCAGTACTTC
TRBV20-1	NA	NA	TRBJ2-5	CSAGTLETQYF	TGCAGTGCGGGGACTTTAGAGACCCAGTACTTC
TRBV5-6	once	NA	TRBJ1-5	CASSLQGNQPQHF	TGTGCCAGCAGCTTACAGGGCAATCAGCCCCAGCATTTT
TRBV25-1	once	NA	TRBJ1-2	CASTRGDIYGYTF	TGTGCCAGCACTCGGGGAGATATCTATGGCTACACCTTC
TRBV30	NA	TRBD1	TRBJ2-5	CAWSPGTVETQYF	TGTGCCTGGAGTCCCGGGACAGTAGAGACCCAGTACTTC
TRBV5-1	NA	NA	TRBJ2-7	CASSSGASYEQYF	TGCGCCAGCAGCTCGGGGGCCTCCTACGAGCAGTACTTC
TRBV25-1	NA	NA	TRBJ1-1	CASRSYIIGEAFF	TGTGCCAGCAGATCATATATTATAGGTGAAGCTTTCTTT
TRBV30	NA	NA	TRBJ2-7	CAWSVRQAYEQYF	TGTGCCTGGAGTGTGCGACAGGCCTACGAGCAGTACTTC
TRBV7-9	NA	TRBD1	TRBJ2-1	CASSPPRGRGDNEQFF	TGTGCCAGCAGTCCACCCAGGGGGCGCGGCGACAATGAGCAGTTCTTC
TRBV25-1	once	NA	TRBJ1-4	CASSGYEKLFF	TGTGCCAGCAGTGGCTATGAAAAACTGTTTTTT
TRBV6-1	NA	NA	TRBJ1-6	CASSEEFTSGSPLHF	TGTGCCAGCAGTGAAGAATTTACTTCGGGTTCACCCCTCCACTTT
TRBV5-1	NA	NA	TRBJ2-5	CASTQQGLADFSEETQYF	TGCGCCAGCACCCAACAGGGATTAGCAGATTTTAGTGAAGAGACCCAGTACTTC
TRBV13	NA	NA	TRBJ2-7	CASSFQNYEQYF	TGTGCCAGCAGCTTTCAAAACTACGAGCAGTACTTC
TRBV28	NA	TRBD2	TRBJ2-4	CASNGGAKNIQYF	TGTGCCAGCAACGGGGGGGCAAAAAACATTCAGTACTTC
TRBV27	NA	NA	TRBJ1-2	CASSGKADGYTF	TGTGCCAGCAGTGGGAAGGCCGATGGCTACACCTTC
TRBV7-2	NA	TRBD1	TRBJ1-5	CASSPRLTTGHNQPQHF	TGTGCCAGCAGCCCACGACTCACGACAGGGCACAATCAGCCCCAGCATTTT
TRBV11-3	NA	TRBD1	TRBJ1-2	CASSPGQGADYGYTF	TGTGCCAGCAGTCCGGGACAGGGGGCTGACTATGGCTACACCTTC